These 18 T cell receptor beta chains were sequenced from one sample in a study of blood T cells in healthy people across ages (dated by TCRdb to 2015 to 2017). Libraries were made using 5' RACE. The listed sequencing device is Illumina HiSeq 2500. The second PCR ran for about 7 to 11 cycles and used a J-beta primer mix along with a sample-barcoded 5' primer. TCRdb redid the processing of the public reads, applying fastp at Q25 and MiXCR, and retained in-frame beta chains. Each CDR3 protein gets just one entry, which takes the most common genes and DNA from the rows behind it. This sample comprises about 1.1 million distinct CDR3 sequences, 30% to 40% of them detected only once. Around 13% of the sample belongs to the ten largest clones. Sequencing input: blood. These receptors were collected from a man aged 18 to 29 in good health.

This clonotype was counted only a few times. This rearrangement joins TRBV6-6 to TRBJ1-5, with D perhaps TRBD1 (5 bases). In germline, CDR1 is MNHNY, CDR2 SVGAGI (reference sequence). This CDR3 comprises 15 residues. Trimming took off 0 bases at V and 7 bases at J, with 13 bases between the two ends. The CDR3 coding sequence is TGTGCCAGCAGTTACTCGATGGGGGGATACCAGCCCCAGCATTTT. Amino acids: CASSYSMGGYQPQHF.

This clonotype was seen only a few times. The chain carries TRBV5-1 and TRBJ2-1; D tentatively fits TRBD1 or TRBD2 (6 bases each). Germline assignment: CDR1 SGHRS and CDR2 YFSETQ. Trimming shortened V by 2 bases and J by 8 bases, and 14 bases separated the two germline ends. The length of the CDR3 is 14 residues. Here the CDR3 reads CASSLRGQGHEQFF. As DNA, the CDR3 is TGCGCCAGCAGCTTACGGGGGCAAGGACATGAGCAGTTCTTC.

This sequence joins TRBV7-6 and TRBJ2-1; 8 bases line up with TRBD2. Germline V CDR1 and CDR2: SGHVS, FNYEAQ. The CDR3 is made up of 20 amino acids. J lost 0 bases, V lost 1 base, and 14 bases had no gene match. CDR3: CASSLVSGSGGPSSYNEQFF. The CDR3, as DNA: TGTGCCAGCAGCTTAGTTTCGGGCAGCGGGGGACCGAGCTCCTACAATGAGCAGTTCTTC.

The chain combines TRBV4-3 with TRBJ1-4; the D gene is possibly TRBD1 (6 bases). With 2 bases removed from V and 5 bases from J, the gap between germline ends came to 18 bases. Germline CDR1 LGHNA, CDR2 YSLEER. The CDR3 length is 17 residues. CDR3 in DNA: TGCGCCAGCAGCCAAACCCGGGTTGTCAGGGGAAATGAAAAACTGTTTTTT. Encoded protein: CASSQTRVVRGNEKLFF.

This clonotype was counted a few times. The V and J genes are TRBV27 and TRBJ2-1, with TRBD1 matching 9 bases. CDR3 size: 15 residues. The germline V gene encodes CDR1 MNHEY and CDR2 SMNVEV (reference sequence). J was trimmed by 4 bases and V by 5 bases; bases with no gene match: 6. CDR3 sequence reads: CASSATGTGYNEQFF. The CDR3 DNA sequence: TGTGCCAGCAGTGCCACCGGGACAGGGTACAATGAGCAGTTCTTC.

The chain carries TRBV2 and TRBJ2-1; 7 positions agree with TRBD2. Germline V gene data show CDR1 as SNHLY and CDR2 as FYNNEI. CDR3 length: 14 residues. After removal of 7 bases from V and 3 bases from J, the junction contained 6 bases not matched to a gene. The CDR3 region is CASKLTSDYNEQFF. The CDR3, as DNA: TGTGCCAGCAAACTTACTAGCGACTACAATGAGCAGTTCTTC.

The gene calls are TRBV4-3 and TRBJ1-6; D unresolved. Deletions cut 0 bases from V and 3 bases from J, with 6 bases between. Germline V gene data show CDR1 as LGHNA and CDR2 as YSLEER. The CDR3 contains 15 residues. CDR3 sequence (DNA): TGCGCCAGCAGCCAAGATAGTGACTATAATTCACCCCTCCACTTT. This gives the protein CASSQDSDYNSPLHF.

This clonotype came up a few times. The rearrangement uses TRBV5-8 and TRBJ1-1; D is possibly TRBD1 (5 bases). Trimming shortened V by 1 base and J by 10 bases, and 20 bases separated the two germline ends. From germline, CDR1 is SGHTS and CDR2 YDEGEE. CDR3 length: 15 amino acids. CDR3 coding DNA: TGTGCCAGCAGCTTGCCGGGACTCGGGGGGTTGGGAGCTTTCTTT. Its translation is CASSLPGLGGLGAFF.

CDR3 nucleotides: TGTGCCAGCAGTTTGAGGACCCTGGGGACCCAGTACTTC. Translated: CASSLRTLGTQYF. The rearrangement links TRBV27 to TRBJ2-5, with D unresolved. Trimming removed 3 bases from V and 7 bases from J, with 12 bases in between. The length of the CDR3 is 13 residues. In germline, CDR1 is MNHEY, CDR2 SMNVEV (reference sequence).

The genes are TRBV20-1 and TRBJ2-3, with D maybe TRBD2 (7 bases). Germline V gene data show CDR1 as DFQATT and CDR2 as SNEGSKA (reference sequence). Trimming removed 5 bases at V and 2 bases at J, with 17 bases between. The length of the CDR3 is 15 residues. CDR3 bases: TGCAGTGCTCTTTTTGGGGGGGCCTACACAGATACGCAGTATTTT. This translates into CSALFGGAYTDTQYF.

This clonotype was counted a few times. The chain combines TRBV20-1 with TRBJ2-3; D gene ambiguous. Trimming took off 3 bases at V and 2 bases at J, with 15 bases between the two ends. This CDR3 has 15 amino acids. CDR1 is DFQATT, CDR2 SNEGSKA, per germline (reference sequence). The CDR3 spells CSASYERVSTDTQYF. The CDR3 nucleotides read TGCAGTGCTAGCTACGAACGGGTTTCCACAGATACGCAGTATTTT.

This clonotype came up once. This chain connects TRBV7-9 to TRBJ1-2, with D uncertain. This CDR3 is 14 amino acids long. V lost 1 base, J lost 8 bases, and 14 bases lay in between. Per germline, CDR1 SEHNR and CDR2 FQNEAQ (reference sequence). The CDR3 loop is CASSLGFTSGGYTF. Here the CDR3 DNA reads TGTGCCAGCAGCTTAGGGTTTACCTCAGGCGGCTACACCTTC.

This clonotype occurred a few times. The V gene is TRBV20-1, the J gene TRBJ1-2; the match to TRBD1 covers 10 bases. Germline V gene lookup returns CDR1 DFQATT and CDR2 SNEGSKA (reference sequence). The CDR3 loop spans 11 amino acids. J was trimmed by 6 bases and V by 7 bases; bases with no gene match: 2. CDR3 loop: CSGGQGNGYTF. DNA of the CDR3: TGCAGTGGGGGACAGGGGAATGGCTACACCTTC.

CDR3 sequence: CSATSGGNNEQYF. CDR3 sequence (DNA): TGCAGTGCTACTAGCGGGGGGAACAATGAGCAGTACTTC. The chain couples TRBV20-1 to TRBJ2-7; 11 bases agree with TRBD2. CDR1 and CDR2 (germline): DFQATT, SNEGSKA (reference sequence). The junction had 6 bases not matched to a gene; V was cut back by 4 bases and J by 7 bases. This CDR3 is built from 13 residues.

The DNA for the CDR3 is TGTGCCAGTTTATCCGGCACGAGCTCCTACGAGCAGTACTTC. Protein: CASLSGTSSYEQYF. The chain uses TRBV7-8 and TRBJ2-7; D uncertain. The germline gives CDR1 SGHVS, CDR2 FQNEAQ. The CDR3 has 14 amino acids. V was trimmed by 9 bases and J by 0 bases, leaving 15 bases between them.

The gene calls are TRBV29-1 and TRBJ1-6, with 7 bases identical to TRBD1. This CDR3 spans 13 amino acids. The germline V gene encodes CDR1 SQVTM and CDR2 ANQGSEA. The V gene end was trimmed by 4 bases and the J gene end by 7 bases; junction bases not matched to a gene: 4. CDR3 coding DNA: TGCAGCGTTGGGACAGGCCGAAATTCACCCCTCCACTTT. Protein product: CSVGTGRNSPLHF.

This clonotype was seen more than once but under ten times. The chain combines TRBV27 with TRBJ2-4, with D uncertain. V was trimmed by 7 bases and J by 0 bases, leaving 16 bases between them. The CDR3 runs to 16 residues. From germline, CDR1 is MNHEY and CDR2 SMNVEV (reference sequence). CDR3 loop: CASTTSSSIAKNIQYF. In DNA, the CDR3 is TGTGCCAGCACCACTTCGTCGAGTATAGCCAAAAACATTCAGTACTTC.

The V gene is TRBV7-6, the J gene TRBJ2-2, with D possibly being TRBD2 (6 bases). This CDR3 is built from 16 residues. Germline V CDR1 and CDR2: SGHVS, FNYEAQ. The V gene lost 2 bases and the J gene lost 6 bases, with 16 bases spanning the gap. CDR3: CASSLSAGTSAGELFF. In DNA, the CDR3 is TGTGCCAGCAGCTTATCCGCCGGGACTTCGGCCGGGGAGCTGTTTTTT.